A selection of T cell receptor beta chains follows, all from one sample in a study of blood T cell repertoires in COVID-19. Sequencing was performed with immunoSEQ multiplex PCR; in TCRdb, only in-frame clones are kept and a portion is missing. In the table there are about 340,000 clones, 80% to 90% of which are singletons. The material sequenced was peripheral blood. Receptor source: a woman in her 50s with COVID-19, enrolled during active disease. The CDR3 runs from the conserved cysteine through the conserved F or W. D genes are given only for firm matches. Some rows mark clone size as missing; the rest say once, few, many or name a class of expanded clone.

v_gene	j_gene	abundance	d_gene	CDR3aa	CDR3nt
TRBV6-5	TRBJ2-1	NA	TRBD2	CASRPVSGRTYEQFF	TGTGCCAGCAGGCCGGTCAGCGGGAGGACGTATGAGCAGTTCTTC
TRBV7-9	TRBJ2-3	once	NA	CASSPGWRDYKLSTDTQYF	TGTGCCAGCAGCCCAGGGTGGCGGGATTACAAGCTTAGCACAGATACGCAGTATTTT
TRBV24-1	TRBJ2-7	NA	TRBD1	CATSDTGTGHNEQYF	TGTGCCACCAGTGACACCGGGACAGGGCACAACGAGCAGTACTTC
TRBV6-5	TRBJ2-3	NA	TRBD2	CASSYHRTSRDTQYF	TGTGCCAGCAGTTACCACAGGACTAGTAGGGATACGCAGTATTTT
TRBV6-1	TRBJ2-7	NA	TRBD1	CASSDGQVYEQYF	TGTGCCAGCAGTGACGGACAGGTCTACGAGCAGTACTTC
TRBV27	TRBJ2-7	NA	TRBD2	CASRRGLAGGAYEQYF	TGTGCCAGCAGACGGGGACTAGCGGGAGGTGCATACGAGCAGTACTTC
TRBV7-8	TRBJ2-3	NA	TRBD2	CASSLTLLAGDPDTQYF	TGTGCCAGCAGCTTAACCCTTCTAGCGGGAGACCCAGATACGCAGTATTTT
TRBV7-6	TRBJ2-1	once	TRBD2	CASSDKGLARNEQFF	TGTGCCAGCAGCGATAAGGGACTAGCGCGGAATGAGCAGTTCTTC
TRBV3-1/TRBV3-2	TRBJ2-2	NA	NA	CASSQVELALAGELFF	TGTGCCAGCAGCCAAGTAGAACTAGCCCTGGCCGGGGAGCTGTTTTTT
TRBV4-3	TRBJ2-7	few	NA	CASSQGINRGTGQYF	TGCGCCAGCAGCCAAGGCATAAATCGGGGTACTGGGCAGTACTTC
TRBV7-3	TRBJ2-1	NA	NA	CASNKGQGTPHEQFF	TGTGCCAGCAACAAGGGCCAGGGGACCCCCCATGAGCAGTTCTTC
TRBV10-3	TRBJ2-5	NA	TRBD1	CAIRTGVQETQYF	TGTGCCATCCGGACAGGTGTCCAAGAGACCCAGTACTTC
TRBV7-2	TRBJ2-5	NA	TRBD2	CASSMTSLQETQYF	TGTGCCAGCAGCATGACTAGCCTCCAAGAGACCCAGTACTTC
TRBV11-3	TRBJ2-1	NA	NA	CASSSQELYNEQFF	TGTGCCAGCAGCTCACAGGAACTATACAATGAGCAGTTCTTC
TRBV20-1	TRBJ2-3	few	NA	CSARAGRPQYF	TGCAGTGCTAGAGCTGGGAGGCCGCAGTATTTT